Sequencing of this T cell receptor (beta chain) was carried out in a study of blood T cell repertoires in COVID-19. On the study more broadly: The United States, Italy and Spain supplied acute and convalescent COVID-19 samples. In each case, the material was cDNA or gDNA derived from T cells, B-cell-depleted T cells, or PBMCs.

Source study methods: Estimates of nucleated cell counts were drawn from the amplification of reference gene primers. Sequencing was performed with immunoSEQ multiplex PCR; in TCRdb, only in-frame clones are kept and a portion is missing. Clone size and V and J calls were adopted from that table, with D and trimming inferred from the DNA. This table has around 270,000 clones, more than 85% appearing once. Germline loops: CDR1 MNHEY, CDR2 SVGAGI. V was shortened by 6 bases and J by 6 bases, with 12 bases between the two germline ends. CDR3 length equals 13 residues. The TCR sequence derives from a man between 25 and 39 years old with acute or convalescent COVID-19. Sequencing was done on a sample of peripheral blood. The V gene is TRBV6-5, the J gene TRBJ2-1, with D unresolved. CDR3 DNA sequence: TGTGCCAGCAGATTTTCACAGAGCAATGAGCAGTTCTTC. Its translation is CASRFSQSNEQFF.